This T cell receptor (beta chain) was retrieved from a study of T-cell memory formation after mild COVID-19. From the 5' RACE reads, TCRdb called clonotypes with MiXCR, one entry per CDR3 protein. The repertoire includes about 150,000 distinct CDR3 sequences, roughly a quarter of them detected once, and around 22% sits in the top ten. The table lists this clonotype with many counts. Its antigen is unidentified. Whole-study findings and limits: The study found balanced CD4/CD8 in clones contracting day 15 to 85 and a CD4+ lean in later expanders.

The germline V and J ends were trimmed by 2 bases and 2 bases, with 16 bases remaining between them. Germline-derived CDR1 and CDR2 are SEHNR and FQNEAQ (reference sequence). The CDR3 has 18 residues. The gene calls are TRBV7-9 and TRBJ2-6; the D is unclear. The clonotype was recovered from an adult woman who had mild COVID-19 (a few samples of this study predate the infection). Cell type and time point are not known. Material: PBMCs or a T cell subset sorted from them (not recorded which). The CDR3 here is CASSLPPIQLPGANVLTF. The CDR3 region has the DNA TGTGCCAGCAGCTTACCTCCCATCCAGCTCCCTGGGGCCAACGTCCTGACTTTC.